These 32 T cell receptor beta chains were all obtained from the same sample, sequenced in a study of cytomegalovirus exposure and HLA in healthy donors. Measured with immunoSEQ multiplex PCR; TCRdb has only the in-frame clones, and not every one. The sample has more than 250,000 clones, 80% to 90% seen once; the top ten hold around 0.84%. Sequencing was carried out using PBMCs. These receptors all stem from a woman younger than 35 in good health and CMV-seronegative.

In DNA form, the CDR3 reads TGTGCCAGCAGCTCGCCCGGACTAGCGAGTGAGCAGTTCTTC. It is translated as CASSSPGLASEQFF. The chain joins TRBV5-4 to TRBJ2-1; TRBD2 matches 9 bases. Germline V gene lookup returns CDR1 SGHNT and CDR2 YYREEE (reference sequence). The junction had 7 bases not matched to a gene; V was cut back by 3 bases and J by 9 bases. This CDR3 region has 14 residues.

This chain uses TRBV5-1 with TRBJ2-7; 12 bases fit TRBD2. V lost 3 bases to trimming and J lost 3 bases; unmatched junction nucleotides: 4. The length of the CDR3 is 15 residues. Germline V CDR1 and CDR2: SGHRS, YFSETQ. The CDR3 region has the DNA TGCGCCAGCAGCTACCAGACTAGCGGGAGCTACGAGCAGTACTTC. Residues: CASSYQTSGSYEQYF. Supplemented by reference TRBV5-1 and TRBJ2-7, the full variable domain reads KAGVTQTPRYLIKTRGQQVTLSCSPISGHRSVSWYQQTPGQGLQFLFEYFSETQRNKGNFPGRFSGRQFSNSRSEMNVSTLELGDSALYLCASSYQTSGSYEQYFGPGTRLTVT.

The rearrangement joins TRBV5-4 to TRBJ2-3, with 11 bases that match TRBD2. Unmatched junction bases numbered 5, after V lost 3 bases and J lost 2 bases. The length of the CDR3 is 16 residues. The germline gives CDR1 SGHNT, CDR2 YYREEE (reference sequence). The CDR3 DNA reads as TGTGCCAGCAGCTCCCGACTAGCGGGAAACACAGATACGCAGTATTTT. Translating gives CASSSRLAGNTDTQYF. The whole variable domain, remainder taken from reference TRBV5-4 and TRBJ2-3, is ETGVTQSPTHLIKTRGQQVTLRCSSQSGHNTVSWYQQALGQGPQFIFQYYREEENGRGNFPPRFSGLQFPNYSSELNVNALELDDSALYLCASSSRLAGNTDTQYFGPGTRLTVL.

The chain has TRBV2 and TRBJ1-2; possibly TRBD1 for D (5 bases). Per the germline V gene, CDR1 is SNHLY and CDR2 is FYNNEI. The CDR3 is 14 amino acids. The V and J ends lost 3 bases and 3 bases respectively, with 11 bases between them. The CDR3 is CASSEQGDDYGYTF. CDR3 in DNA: TGTGCCAGCAGTGAGCAGGGTGACGACTATGGCTACACCTTC.

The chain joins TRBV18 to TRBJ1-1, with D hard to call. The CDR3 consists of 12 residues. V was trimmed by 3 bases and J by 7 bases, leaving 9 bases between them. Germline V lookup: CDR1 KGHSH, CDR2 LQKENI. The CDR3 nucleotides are TGTGCCAGCTCACCCTCCGAGGGTGAAGCTTTCTTT. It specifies CASSPSEGEAFF.

CDR3 bases: TGTGCCAGCAGTTTATCGGACAGGGGCCCTGGCTACACCTTC. Residues: CASSLSDRGPGYTF. The J gene is TRBJ1-2, the V gene TRBV27, with 9 nucleotides matching TRBD1. CDR3 length equals 14 residues. Trimming at V came to 0 bases and at J to 7 bases, leaving 3 bases not matched to a gene. Germline loops: CDR1 MNHEY, CDR2 SMNVEV (reference sequence).

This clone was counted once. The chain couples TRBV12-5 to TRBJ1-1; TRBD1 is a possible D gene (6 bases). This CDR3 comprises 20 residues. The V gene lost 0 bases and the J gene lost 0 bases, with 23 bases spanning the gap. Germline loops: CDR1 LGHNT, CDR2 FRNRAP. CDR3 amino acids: CASGLVRTLQGQDLNTEAFF. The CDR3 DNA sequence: TGTGCTAGTGGTTTGGTCCGAACATTACAGGGACAAGACCTGAACACTGAAGCTTTCTTT.

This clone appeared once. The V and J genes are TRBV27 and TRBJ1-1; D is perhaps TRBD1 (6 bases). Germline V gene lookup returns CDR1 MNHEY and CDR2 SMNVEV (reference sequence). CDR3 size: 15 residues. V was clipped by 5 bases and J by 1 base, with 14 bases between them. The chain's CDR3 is CASSLQGFANTEAFF. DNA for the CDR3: TGTGCCAGCAGTCTACAGGGTTTTGCGAACACTGAAGCTTTCTTT.

The CDR3 loop is CASTLRLLGQGADQPQHF. Here the CDR3 DNA reads TGTGCCAGCACTCTCCGACTACTGGGACAGGGGGCCGATCAGCCCCAGCATTTT. The chain carries TRBV2 and TRBJ1-5; 12 bases line up with TRBD1. This CDR3 spans 18 amino acids. Looked up from germline, CDR1 is SNHLY and CDR2 is FYNNEI. With 7 bases clipped from V and 5 bases from J, the junction kept 15 bases outside the gene matches.

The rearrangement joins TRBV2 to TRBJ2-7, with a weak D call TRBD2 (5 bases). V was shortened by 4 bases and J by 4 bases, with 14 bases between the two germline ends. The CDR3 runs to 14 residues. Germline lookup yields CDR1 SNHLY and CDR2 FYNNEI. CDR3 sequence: CASSGGEPTYEQYF. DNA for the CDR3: TGTGCCAGCAGTGGTGGGGAGCCGACATACGAGCAGTACTTC. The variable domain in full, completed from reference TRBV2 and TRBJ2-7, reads EPEVTQTPSHQVTQMGQEVILRCVPISNHLYFYWYRQILGQKVEFLVSFYNNEISEKSEIFDDQFSVERPDGSNFTLKIRSTKLEDSAMYFCASSGGEPTYEQYFGPGTRLTVT.

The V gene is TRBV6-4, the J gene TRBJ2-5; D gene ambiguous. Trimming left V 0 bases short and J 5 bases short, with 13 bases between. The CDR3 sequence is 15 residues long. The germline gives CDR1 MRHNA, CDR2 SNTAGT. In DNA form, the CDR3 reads TGTGCCAGCAGTGACTCGATCGGAGTTGGGGAGACCCAGTACTTC. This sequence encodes CASSDSIGVGETQYF.

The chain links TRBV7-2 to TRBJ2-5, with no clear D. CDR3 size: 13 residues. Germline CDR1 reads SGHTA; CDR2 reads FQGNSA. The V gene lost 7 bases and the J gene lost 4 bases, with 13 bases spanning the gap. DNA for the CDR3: TGTGCCAGCAAAGGAGTCTTGGGAGAGACCCAGTACTTC. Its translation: CASKGVLGETQYF.

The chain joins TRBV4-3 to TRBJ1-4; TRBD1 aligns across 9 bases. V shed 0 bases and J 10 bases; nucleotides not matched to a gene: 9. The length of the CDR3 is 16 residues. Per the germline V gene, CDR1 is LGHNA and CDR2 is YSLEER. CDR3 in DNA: TGCGCCAGCAGCCAAGATAGGGCACAGGGGGCCGGAAAACTGTTTTTT. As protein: CASSQDRAQGAGKLFF.

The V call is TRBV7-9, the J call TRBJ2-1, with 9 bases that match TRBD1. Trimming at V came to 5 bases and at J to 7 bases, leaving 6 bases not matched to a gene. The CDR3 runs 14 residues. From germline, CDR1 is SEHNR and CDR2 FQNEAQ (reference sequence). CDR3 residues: CASSPGTGWNEQFF. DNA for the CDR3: TGTGCCAGCAGCCCCGGGACAGGGTGGAATGAGCAGTTCTTC.

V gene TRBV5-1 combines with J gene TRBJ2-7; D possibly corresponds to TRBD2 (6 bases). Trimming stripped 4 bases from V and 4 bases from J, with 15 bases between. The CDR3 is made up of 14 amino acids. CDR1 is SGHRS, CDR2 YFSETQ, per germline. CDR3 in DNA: TGCGCCAGCAGCCCGGTCGGGGGTCCGTACGAGCAGTACTTC. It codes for CASSPVGGPYEQYF.

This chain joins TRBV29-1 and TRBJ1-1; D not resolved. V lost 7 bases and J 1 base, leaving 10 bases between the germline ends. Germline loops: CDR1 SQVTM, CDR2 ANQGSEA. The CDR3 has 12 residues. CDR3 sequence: CSAVGQNTEAFF. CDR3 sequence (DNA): TGCAGCGCCGTGGGCCAGAACACTGAAGCTTTCTTT.

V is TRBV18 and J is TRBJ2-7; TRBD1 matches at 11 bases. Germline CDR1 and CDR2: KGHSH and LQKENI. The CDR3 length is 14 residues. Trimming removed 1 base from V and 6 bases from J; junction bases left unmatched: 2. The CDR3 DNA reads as TGTGCCAGCTCACCACAGGGACAGGGGGGCGAGCAGTACTTC. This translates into CASSPQGQGGEQYF.

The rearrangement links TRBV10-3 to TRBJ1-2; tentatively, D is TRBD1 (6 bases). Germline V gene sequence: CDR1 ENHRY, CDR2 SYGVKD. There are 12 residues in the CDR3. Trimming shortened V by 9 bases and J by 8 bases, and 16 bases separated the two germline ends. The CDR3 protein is CAILTGVEGYTF. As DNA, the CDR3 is TGTGCCATTTTGACAGGTGTTGAGGGCTACACCTTC.

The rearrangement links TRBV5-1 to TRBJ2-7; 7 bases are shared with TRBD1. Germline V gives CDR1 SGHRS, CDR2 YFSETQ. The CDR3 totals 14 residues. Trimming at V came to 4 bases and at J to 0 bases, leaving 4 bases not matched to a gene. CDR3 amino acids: CASSARDSSYEQYF. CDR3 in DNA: TGCGCCAGCAGCGCAAGGGACAGCTCCTACGAGCAGTACTTC.

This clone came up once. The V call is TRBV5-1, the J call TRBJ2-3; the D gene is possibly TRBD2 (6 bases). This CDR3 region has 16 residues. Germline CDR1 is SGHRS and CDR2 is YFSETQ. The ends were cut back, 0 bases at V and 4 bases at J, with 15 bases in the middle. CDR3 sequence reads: CASSLEGTRRSDTQYF. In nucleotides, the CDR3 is TGCGCCAGCAGCTTGGAAGGGACTCGCAGGTCAGATACGCAGTATTTT.

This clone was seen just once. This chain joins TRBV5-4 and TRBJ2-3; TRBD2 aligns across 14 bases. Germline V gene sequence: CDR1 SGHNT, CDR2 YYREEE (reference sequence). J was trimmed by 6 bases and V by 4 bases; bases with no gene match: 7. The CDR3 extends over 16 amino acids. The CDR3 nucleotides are TGTGCCAGCAGCCTGGGACTAGCGGGAGTCAGGGATACGCAGTATTTT. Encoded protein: CASSLGLAGVRDTQYF.

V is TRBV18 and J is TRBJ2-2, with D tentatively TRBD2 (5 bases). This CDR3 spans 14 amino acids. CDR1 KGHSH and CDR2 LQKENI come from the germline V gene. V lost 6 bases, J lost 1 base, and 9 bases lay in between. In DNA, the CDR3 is TGTGCCAGCTCTCCAACTAGGAACACCGGGGAGCTGTTTTTT. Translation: CASSPTRNTGELFF.

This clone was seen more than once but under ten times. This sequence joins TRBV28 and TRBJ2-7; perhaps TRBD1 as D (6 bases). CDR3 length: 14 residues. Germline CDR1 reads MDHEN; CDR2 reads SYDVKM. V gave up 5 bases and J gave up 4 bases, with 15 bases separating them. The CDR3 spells CASSANRVGYEQYF. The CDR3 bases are TGTGCCAGCAGTGCCAACAGGGTAGGGTACGAGCAGTACTTC.

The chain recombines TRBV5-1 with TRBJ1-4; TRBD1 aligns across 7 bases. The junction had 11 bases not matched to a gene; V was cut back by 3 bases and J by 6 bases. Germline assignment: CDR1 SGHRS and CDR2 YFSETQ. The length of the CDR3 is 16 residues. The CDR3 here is CASSYLGQDSYEKLFF. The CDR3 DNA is TGCGCCAGCAGCTACCTCGGACAGGATTCATATGAAAAACTGTTTTTT.

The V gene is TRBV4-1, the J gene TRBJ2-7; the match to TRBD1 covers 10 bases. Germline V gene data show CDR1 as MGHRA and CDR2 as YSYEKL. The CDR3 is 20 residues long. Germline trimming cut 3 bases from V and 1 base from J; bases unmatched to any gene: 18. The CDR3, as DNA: TGCGCCAGCAGCCACAACCACCAGGGAAATCCGGGACAGGGGTCCTACGAGCAGTACTTC. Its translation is CASSHNHQGNPGQGSYEQYF.

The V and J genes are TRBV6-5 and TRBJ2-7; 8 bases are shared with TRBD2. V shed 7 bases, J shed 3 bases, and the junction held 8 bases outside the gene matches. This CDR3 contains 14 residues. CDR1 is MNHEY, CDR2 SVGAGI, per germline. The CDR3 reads CASTRGLAVYEQYF. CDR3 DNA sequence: TGTGCCAGCACCCGAGGACTAGCAGTCTACGAGCAGTACTTC.

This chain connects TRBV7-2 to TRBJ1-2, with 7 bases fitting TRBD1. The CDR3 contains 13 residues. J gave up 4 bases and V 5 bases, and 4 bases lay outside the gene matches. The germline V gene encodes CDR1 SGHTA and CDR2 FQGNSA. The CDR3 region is CASSPTGFYGYTF. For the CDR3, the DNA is TGTGCCAGCAGCCCGACAGGGTTCTATGGCTACACCTTC.

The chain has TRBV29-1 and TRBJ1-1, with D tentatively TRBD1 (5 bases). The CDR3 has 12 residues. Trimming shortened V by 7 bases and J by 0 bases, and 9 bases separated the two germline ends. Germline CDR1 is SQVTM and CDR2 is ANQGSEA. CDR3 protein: CSAGGMNTEAFF. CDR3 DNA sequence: TGCAGCGCCGGGGGGATGAACACTGAAGCTTTCTTT.

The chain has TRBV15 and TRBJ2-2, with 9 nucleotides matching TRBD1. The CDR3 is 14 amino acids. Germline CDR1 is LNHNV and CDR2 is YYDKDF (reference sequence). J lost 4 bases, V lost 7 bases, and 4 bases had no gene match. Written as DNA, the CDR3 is TGTGCCACCACCCGGGACAGGGCCACCGGGGAGCTGTTTTTT. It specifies CATTRDRATGELFF.

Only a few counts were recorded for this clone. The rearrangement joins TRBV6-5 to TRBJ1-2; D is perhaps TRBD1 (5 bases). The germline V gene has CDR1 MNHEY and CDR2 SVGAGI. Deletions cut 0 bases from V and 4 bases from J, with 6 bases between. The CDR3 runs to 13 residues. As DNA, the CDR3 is TGTGCCAGCAGTTACTCGACAGCCTATGGCTACACCTTC. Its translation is CASSYSTAYGYTF.

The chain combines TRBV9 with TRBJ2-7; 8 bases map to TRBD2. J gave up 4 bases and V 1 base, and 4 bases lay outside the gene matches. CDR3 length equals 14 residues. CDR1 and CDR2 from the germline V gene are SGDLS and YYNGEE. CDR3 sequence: CASSVTGGPYEQYF. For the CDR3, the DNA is TGTGCCAGCAGCGTAACGGGAGGGCCTTACGAGCAGTACTTC.

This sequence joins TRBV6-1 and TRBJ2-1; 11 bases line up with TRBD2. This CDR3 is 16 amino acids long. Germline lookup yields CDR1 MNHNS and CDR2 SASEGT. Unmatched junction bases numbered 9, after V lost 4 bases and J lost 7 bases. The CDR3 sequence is CASSAVVAGGPNEQFF. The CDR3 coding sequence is TGTGCCAGCAGTGCCGTGGTAGCGGGAGGGCCTAATGAGCAGTTCTTC.